This is a list of T cell receptor beta chains from one sample in a study of vaccination effects on CD4 cells after COVID-19. Their antigens are not known. Sequencing used immunoSEQ multiplex PCR; TCRdb keeps in-frame clones, though not all of them. This sample has tens of thousands of clones; 65% to 85% occur once, and the top ten carry 2.5% to 3.5%. The sequences come from CD4+ T cells from PBMCs cultured without peptide, collected before COVID-19 vaccination. The receptors were gathered from a human donor who received a COVID-19 vaccine. CDR3s include the opening cysteine and the closing phenylalanine or tryptophan. Each record gives: V gene, CDR3 length, D gene, J gene, CDR3 protein, CDR3 DNA. The D gene is left open where the match is weak.

TRBV5-1	17	-	TRBJ2-5	CASSLPSLTGISETQYF	TGCGCCAGCAGCTTGCCCTCCCTAACAGGGATTTCAGAGACCCAGTACTTC
TRBV5-4	17	-	TRBJ2-6	CASSWRSPYSGANVLTF	TGTGCCAGCAGCTGGAGATCCCCCTACTCTGGGGCCAACGTCCTGACTTTC
TRBV6-5	14	-	TRBJ1-3	CASRETFSGNTIYF	TGTGCCAGCAGGGAGACATTCTCTGGAAACACCATATATTTT
TRBV6-4	15	-	TRBJ2-7	CASSAGPSNYYEQYF	TGTGCCAGCAGTGCGGGACCTTCGAATTACTACGAGCAGTACTTC
TRBV19	16	-	TRBJ1-3	CASSRQVYASGNTIYF	TGTGCCAGTAGTAGACAGGTTTACGCCTCTGGAAACACCATATATTTT
TRBV2	13	-	TRBJ2-4	CATAGGGKNIQYF	TGTGCCACCGCCGGTGGGGGCAAAAACATTCAGTACTTC
TRBV7-6	17	TRBD1	TRBJ2-7	CASSKGPGTGGTYEQYF	TGTGCCAGCAGTAAAGGGCCCGGGACAGGAGGGACCTACGAGCAGTACTTC
TRBV21-1	15	-	TRBJ1-1	CASSPFYCTNTEAFF	TGTGCCAGCAGCCCATTCTACTGTACGAACACTGAAGCTTTCTTT
TRBV10-3	13	-	TRBJ1-1	CAISESWGTEAFF	TGTGCCATCAGTGAGTCCTGGGGAACTGAAGCTTTCTTT
TRBV28	13	-	TRBJ1-5	CASSLAGAQPQHF	TGTGCCAGCAGTTTAGCGGGGGCTCAGCCCCAGCATTTT